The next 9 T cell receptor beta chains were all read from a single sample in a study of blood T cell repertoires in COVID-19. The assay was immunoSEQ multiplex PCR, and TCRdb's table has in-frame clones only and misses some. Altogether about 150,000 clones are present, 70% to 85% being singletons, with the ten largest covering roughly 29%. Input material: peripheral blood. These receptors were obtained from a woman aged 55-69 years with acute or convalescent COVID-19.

CDR3 nucleotide sequence: TGTGCCAGCAGCTTAGCTCGCCTAAGACCCCTCCACTTT. Translated: CASSLARLRPLHF. J is TRBJ1-6 and V is TRBV11-2; D is unresolved. The CDR3 consists of 13 residues. The germline gives CDR1 SGHAT, CDR2 FQNNGV. Trimming removed 1 base at V and 12 bases at J, with 10 bases between.

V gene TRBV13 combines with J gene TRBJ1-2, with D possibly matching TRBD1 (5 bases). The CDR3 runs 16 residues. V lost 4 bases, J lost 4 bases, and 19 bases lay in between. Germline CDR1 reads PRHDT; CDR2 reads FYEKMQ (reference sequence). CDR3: CASSSSIGAAVYGYTF. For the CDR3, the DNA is TGTGCCAGCAGCTCCAGTATTGGGGCAGCAGTCTATGGCTACACCTTC.

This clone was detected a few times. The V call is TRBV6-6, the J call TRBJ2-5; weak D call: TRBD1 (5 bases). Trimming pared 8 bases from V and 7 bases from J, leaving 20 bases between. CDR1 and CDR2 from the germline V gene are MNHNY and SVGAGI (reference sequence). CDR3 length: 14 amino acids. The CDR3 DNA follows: TGTGCCAGCCGGAGACAGCAGTCTCCTTTGACCCAGTACTTC. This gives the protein CASRRQQSPLTQYF.

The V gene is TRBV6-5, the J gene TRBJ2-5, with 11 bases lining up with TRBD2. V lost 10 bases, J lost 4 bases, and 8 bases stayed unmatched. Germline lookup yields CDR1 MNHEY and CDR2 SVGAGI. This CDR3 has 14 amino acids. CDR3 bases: TGTGCCACTAGGGGACTAGCGGTTGGAGAGACCCAGTACTTC. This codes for CATRGLAVGETQYF.

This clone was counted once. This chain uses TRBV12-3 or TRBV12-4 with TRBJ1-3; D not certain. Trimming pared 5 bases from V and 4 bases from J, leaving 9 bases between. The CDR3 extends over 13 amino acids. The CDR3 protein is CASSPGEGNTIYF. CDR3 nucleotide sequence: TGTGCCAGCAGTCCCGGAGAAGGAAACACCATATATTTT.

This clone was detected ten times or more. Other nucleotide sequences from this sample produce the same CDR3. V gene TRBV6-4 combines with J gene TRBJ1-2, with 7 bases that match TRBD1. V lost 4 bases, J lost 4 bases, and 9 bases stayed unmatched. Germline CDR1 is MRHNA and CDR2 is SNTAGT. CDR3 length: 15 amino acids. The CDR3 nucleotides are TGTGCCAGCAGTGCCCGGACAGGTGTGCCCTATGGCTACACCTTC. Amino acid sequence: CASSARTGVPYGYTF.

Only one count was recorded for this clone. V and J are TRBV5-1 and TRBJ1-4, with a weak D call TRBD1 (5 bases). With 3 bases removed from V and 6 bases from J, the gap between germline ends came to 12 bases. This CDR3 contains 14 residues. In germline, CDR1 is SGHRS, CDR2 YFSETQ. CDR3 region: CASSSGWGDEKLFF. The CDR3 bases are TGCGCCAGCAGCTCCGGGTGGGGCGATGAAAAACTGTTTTTT. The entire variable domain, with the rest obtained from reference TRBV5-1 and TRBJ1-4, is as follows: KAGVTQTPRYLIKTRGQQVTLSCSPISGHRSVSWYQQTPGQGLQFLFEYFSETQRNKGNFPGRFSGRQFSNSRSEMNVSTLELGDSALYLCASSSGWGDEKLFFGSGTQLSVL.

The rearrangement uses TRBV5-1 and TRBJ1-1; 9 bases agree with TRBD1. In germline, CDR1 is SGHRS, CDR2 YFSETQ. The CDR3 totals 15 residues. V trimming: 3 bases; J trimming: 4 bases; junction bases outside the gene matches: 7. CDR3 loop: CASSSGTGWGTEAFF. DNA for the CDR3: TGCGCCAGCAGCTCGGGGACAGGGTGGGGCACTGAAGCTTTCTTT.

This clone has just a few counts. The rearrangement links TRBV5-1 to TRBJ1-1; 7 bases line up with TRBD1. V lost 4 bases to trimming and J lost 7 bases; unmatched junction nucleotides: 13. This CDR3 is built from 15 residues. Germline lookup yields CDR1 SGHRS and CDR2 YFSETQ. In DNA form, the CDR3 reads TGCGCCAGCAGCGACGTAGGGGGCGCGGGCGGTGAAGCTTTCTTT. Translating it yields CASSDVGGAGGEAFF.